The clone carrying this T cell receptor beta chain has just one count. Its antigen is as yet unknown. The sample comes from a study of T cell responses to AZD1222 COVID-19 vaccine. At the level of the study: Second-dose recipients at about 4 or about 12 weeks were treated as one pooled group. Whole-study findings and limits: Two AZD1222 doses significantly raised spike-specific TCR breadth and depth over controls. Unmutated regions of variants are reportedly targeted by nearly half of spike-specific TCRs.

The data were produced by immunoSEQ multiplex PCR, yet TCRdb's version contains in-frame clones alone and is incomplete. The top ten clones hold approximately 3.5% of a sample with about 140,000 clones, 70% to 90% of them seen once. This CDR3 region has 15 residues. Trimming took off 4 bases at V and 3 bases at J, with 17 bases between the two ends. Germline V gene data show CDR1 as SGHRS and CDR2 as YFSETQ. Sequencing was performed on peripheral blood, taken on day 0 of AZD1222 vaccination. The chain is built from TRBV5-1 and TRBJ2-7, with D perhaps matching TRBD2 (6 bases). The sequence was collected from an adult in good health. DNA for the CDR3: TGCGCCAGCAGCCGCGGGGAGGCGGCTGTCTACGAGCAGTACTTC. Amino acid sequence: CASSRGEAAVYEQYF.